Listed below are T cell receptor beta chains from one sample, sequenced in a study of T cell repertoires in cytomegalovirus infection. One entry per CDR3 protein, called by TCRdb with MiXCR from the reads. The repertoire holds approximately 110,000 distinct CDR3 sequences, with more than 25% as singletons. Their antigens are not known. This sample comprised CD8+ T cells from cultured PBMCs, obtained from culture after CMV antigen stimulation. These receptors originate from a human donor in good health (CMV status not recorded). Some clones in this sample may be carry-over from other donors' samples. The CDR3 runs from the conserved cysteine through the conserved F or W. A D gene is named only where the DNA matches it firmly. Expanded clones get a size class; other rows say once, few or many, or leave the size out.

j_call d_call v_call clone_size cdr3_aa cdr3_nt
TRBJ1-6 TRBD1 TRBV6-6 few CASSYDPGQSHSPLHF TGTGCCAGCAGTTACGACCCGGGACAGTCGCACTCACCCCTCCACTTT
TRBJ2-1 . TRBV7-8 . CASSLRQDLNEQFF TGTGCCAGCAGCCTAAGACAGGATCTGAATGAGCAGTTCTTC
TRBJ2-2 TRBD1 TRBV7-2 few CASRRRNRGPGGELFF TGTGCCAGCAGGAGACGGAACAGGGGGCCCGGCGGGGAGCTGTTTTTT
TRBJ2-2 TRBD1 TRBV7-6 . CASSLEGRPTQGQSGELFF TGTGCCAGCAGCTTAGAAGGGCGGCCCACACAGGGACAGAGCGGGGAGCTGTTTTTT
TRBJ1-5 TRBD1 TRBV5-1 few CASSLEGGSNQPQHF TGCGCCAGCAGCTTGGAAGGGGGCAGCAATCAGCCCCAGCATTTT
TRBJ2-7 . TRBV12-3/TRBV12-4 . CASSLTAGPTYEQYF TGTGCCAGCAGTTTAACGGCAGGGCCAACCTACGAGCAGTACTTC
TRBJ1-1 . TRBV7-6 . CASSLGQSLREAFF TGTGCCAGCAGCTTAGGACAGAGCTTGCGTGAAGCTTTCTTT
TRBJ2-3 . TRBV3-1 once CASSQDWRDSRTDTQYF TGTGCCAGCAGCCAAGATTGGCGGGATTCCCGCACAGATACGCAGTATTTT
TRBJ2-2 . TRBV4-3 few CASSQDYSEDTGELFF TGCGCCAGCAGCCAAGACTATTCGGAAGACACCGGGGAGCTGTTTTTT
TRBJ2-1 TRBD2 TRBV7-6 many CASSLTSGPYNEQFF TGTGCCAGCAGCTTAACTAGCGGACCCTACAATGAGCAGTTCTTC
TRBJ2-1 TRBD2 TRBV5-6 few CASSLAAGGPNNEQFF TGTGCCAGCAGCTTGGCAGCGGGGGGGCCCAACAATGAGCAGTTCTTC
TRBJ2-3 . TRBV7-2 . CASSARLGYTDTQYF TGTGCCAGCAGCGCTCGACTAGGATACACAGATACGCAGTATTTT
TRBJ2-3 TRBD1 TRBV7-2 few CASSSLQGVYTDTQYF TGTGCCAGCAGCTCCCTACAGGGGGTCTACACAGATACGCAGTATTTT
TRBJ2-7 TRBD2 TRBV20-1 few CSATISGGASYEQYF TGCAGTGCTACTATTAGCGGGGGGGCGTCCTACGAGCAGTACTTC
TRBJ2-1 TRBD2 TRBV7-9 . CASSPSGGAYNEQFF TGTGCCAGCAGCCCCAGCGGGGGGGCGTACAATGAGCAGTTCTTC
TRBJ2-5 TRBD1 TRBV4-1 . CASSQDEGTGGAETQYF TGCGCCAGCAGCCAAGATGAGGGGACAGGGGGCGCAGAGACCCAGTACTTC
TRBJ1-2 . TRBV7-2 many CASSPLAASLTDYGYTF TGTGCCAGCAGCCCCCTTGCGGCAAGCCTCACTGACTATGGCTACACCTTC
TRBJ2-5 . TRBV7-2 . CASSLALGGSETQYF TGTGCCAGCAGCTTAGCTTTGGGGGGCTCAGAGACCCAGTACTTC
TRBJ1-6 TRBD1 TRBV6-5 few CASSYSTGQGGSPLHF TGTGCCAGCAGTTACTCGACGGGACAGGGAGGCTCACCCCTCCACTTT
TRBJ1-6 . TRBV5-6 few CASSFLQDAYNSPLHF TGTGCCAGCAGCTTTCTGCAGGACGCCTATAATTCACCCCTCCACTTT
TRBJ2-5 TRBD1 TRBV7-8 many CASSLDTGARQETQYF TGTGCCAGCAGCTTAGATACAGGGGCCCGCCAAGAGACCCAGTACTTC
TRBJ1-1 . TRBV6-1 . CASSEGGASFGAFF TGTGCCAGCAGTGAAGGTGGGGCGAGTTTCGGGGCTTTCTTT
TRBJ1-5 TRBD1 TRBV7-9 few CASSKTGSINQPQHF TGTGCCAGCAGCAAGACAGGGTCCATCAATCAGCCCCAGCATTTT
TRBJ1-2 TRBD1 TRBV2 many CASSGRGRFGGYTF TGTGCCAGCAGTGGGAGGGGGCGATTCGGAGGCTACACCTTC
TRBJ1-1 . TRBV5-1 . CASSLYGTPNTEAFF TGCGCCAGCAGCTTATACGGGACACCGAACACTGAAGCTTTCTTT
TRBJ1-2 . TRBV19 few CASSMESPTAYGYTF TGTGCCAGTAGTATGGAGTCCCCCACAGCCTATGGCTACACCTTC
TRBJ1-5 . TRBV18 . CASSPPEEGGDSNQPQHF TGTGCCAGCTCACCACCGGAGGAGGGTGGGGATAGCAATCAGCCCCAGCATTTT
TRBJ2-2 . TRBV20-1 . CSARDLYIGGDSGELFF TGCAGTGCTAGAGACTTGTATATTGGGGGCGATTCCGGGGAGCTGTTTTTT
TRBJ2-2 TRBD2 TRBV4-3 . CASSQDRYPAGGPDTGELFF TGCGCCAGCAGCCAAGATAGGTACCCAGCGGGGGGGCCGGACACCGGGGAGCTGTTTTTT
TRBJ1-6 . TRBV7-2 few CASSLGLNNSPLHF TGTGCCAGCAGCTTGGGCCTGAATAATTCACCCCTCCACTTT
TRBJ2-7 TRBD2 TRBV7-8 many CASSPWTSGGPAPYEQYF TGTGCCAGCAGCCCATGGACTAGCGGGGGGCCCGCTCCCTACGAGCAGTACTTC
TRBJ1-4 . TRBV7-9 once CASSQPDTAIEKLFF TGTGCCAGCAGCCAGCCGGACACCGCGATAGAAAAACTGTTTTTT